Sequencing of this T cell receptor beta chain was carried out in a study of beta chain features in type 1 diabetes. General observations from the study: It was not settled here whether HLA type affects TCRB rearrangement.

There was one heparinised blood draw per donor, averaging approximately 120 mL. The germline V gene encodes CDR1 ENHRY and CDR2 SYGVKD. This CDR3 region has 21 residues. With 5 bases clipped from V and 3 bases from J, the junction kept 20 bases outside the gene matches. This clone has more than one count but fewer than ten. Its antigen is currently unknown. Expressed TCRB transcripts were sequenced because the isolated RNA had all been reverse transcribed beforehand. The data were produced by immunoSEQ multiplex PCR, yet TCRdb's version contains in-frame clones alone and is incomplete. The repertoire holds 970,000 or so clones, roughly 15% seen once, with 0.02% to 0.025% in the top ten.

The receptor comes from a woman between 18 and 29 years old in good health. The sample consisted of naive CD4+ T cells from blood. V usage is TRBV10-3 and J usage is TRBJ2-3, with 13 nucleotides matching TRBD2. CDR3 nucleotide sequence: TGTGCCATCAGTAGGGAGTTTTACGGACTAGCGGGAGAATTGGGGACAGATACGCAGTATTTT. Translated: CAISREFYGLAGELGTDTQYF.